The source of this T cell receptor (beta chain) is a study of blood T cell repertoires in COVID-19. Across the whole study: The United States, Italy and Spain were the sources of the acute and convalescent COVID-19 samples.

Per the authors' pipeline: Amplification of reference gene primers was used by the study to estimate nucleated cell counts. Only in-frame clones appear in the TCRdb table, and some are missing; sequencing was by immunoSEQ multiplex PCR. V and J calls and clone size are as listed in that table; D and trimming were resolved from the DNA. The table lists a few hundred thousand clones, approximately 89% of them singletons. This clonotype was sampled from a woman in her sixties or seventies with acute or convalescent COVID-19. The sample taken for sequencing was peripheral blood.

The CDR3 sequence is CASSGRDSGSTDTQYF. CDR3 in DNA: TGTGCCAGCAGTGGGCGGGATAGCGGGAGCACAGATACGCAGTATTTT. V gene TRBV2 combines with J gene TRBJ2-3, with TRBD2 identical over 7 bases. CDR3 length: 16 amino acids. Trimming at V came to 4 bases and at J to 0 bases, leaving 7 bases not matched to a gene. Germline CDR1 SNHLY, CDR2 FYNNEI.